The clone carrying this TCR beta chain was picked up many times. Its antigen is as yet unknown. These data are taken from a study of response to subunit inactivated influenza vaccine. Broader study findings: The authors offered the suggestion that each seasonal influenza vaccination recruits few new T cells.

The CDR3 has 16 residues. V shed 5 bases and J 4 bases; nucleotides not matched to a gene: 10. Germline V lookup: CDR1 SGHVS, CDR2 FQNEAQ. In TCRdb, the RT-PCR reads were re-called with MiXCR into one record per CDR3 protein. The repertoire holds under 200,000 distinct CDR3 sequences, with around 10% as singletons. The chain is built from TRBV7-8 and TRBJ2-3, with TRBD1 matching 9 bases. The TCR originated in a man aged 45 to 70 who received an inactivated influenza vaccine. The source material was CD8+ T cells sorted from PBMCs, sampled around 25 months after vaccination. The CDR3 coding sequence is TGTGCCAGCAGCATAGGGTCGGGACAGGGCGCAGATACGCAGTATTTT. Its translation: CASSIGSGQGADTQYF.